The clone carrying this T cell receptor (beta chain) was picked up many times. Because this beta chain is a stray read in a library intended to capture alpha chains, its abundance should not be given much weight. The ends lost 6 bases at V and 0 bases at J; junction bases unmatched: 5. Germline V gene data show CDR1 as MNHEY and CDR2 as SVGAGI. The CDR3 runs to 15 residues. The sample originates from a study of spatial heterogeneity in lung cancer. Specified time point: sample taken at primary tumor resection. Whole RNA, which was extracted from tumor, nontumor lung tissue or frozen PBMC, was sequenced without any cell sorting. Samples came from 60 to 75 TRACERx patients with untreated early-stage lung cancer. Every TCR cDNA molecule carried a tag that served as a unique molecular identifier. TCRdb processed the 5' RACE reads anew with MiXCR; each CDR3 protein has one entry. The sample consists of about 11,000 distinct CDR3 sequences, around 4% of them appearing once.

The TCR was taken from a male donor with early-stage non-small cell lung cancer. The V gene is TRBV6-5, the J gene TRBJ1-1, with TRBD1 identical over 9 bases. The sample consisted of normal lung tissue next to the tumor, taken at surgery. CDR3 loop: CASRRGTGMNTEAFF. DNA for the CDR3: TGTGCCAGCAGGCGAGGGACAGGGATGAACACTGAAGCTTTCTTT.